The sequence of this T cell receptor beta chain was determined in a study of human T cells and chemical hapten exposure. Study in general: Skin of the upper inner arm, roughly 2 cm by roughly 2 cm, received 2% DPC for sensitization. The patients, most of them female, presented with alopecia areata, totalis or universalis.

Each CDR3 protein is one row after TCRdb ran MiXCR on the RACE reads. The table records around 52,000 distinct CDR3 sequences, about 9% of them present only once. The time point denotes: patch test 1, 2 weeks after DPC sensitization. Treatment specified: therapeutic diphenylcyclopropenone sensitization with weekly scalp DPC. Drawing of blood took place ahead of applying each patch test. People who gave samples had alopecia, were 18 to 70 years old, and were suitable for DPC. CDR3 length: 16 amino acids. The V end lost 2 bases, the J end lost 3 bases, and 14 bases lay between the germline ends. Germline CDR1 MNHNS, CDR2 SASEGT. This clonotype was recorded at least ten times.

The receptor's source is a woman aged 40 to 55 with alopecia areata. Some clones in this sample may be carry-over from other donors' samples. The V and J genes are TRBV6-1 and TRBJ1-5; the D is unclear. The material sequenced was whole blood, taken in connection with sensitization to the hapten diphenylcyclopropenone (DPC). The CDR3 DNA follows: TGTGCCAGCAGTGAAACTATCTCTAGCATCAATCAGCCCCAGCATTTT. This encodes CASSETISSINQPQHF.